This T cell receptor (beta chain) is drawn from a study of shared clonotypes between healthy human individuals (dated by TCRdb to 2018 to 2021). As for the study more broadly: Three men and two women, aged 18 to 49 years, made up the cohort. Per donor, three plates each were used for CD4 naive and CD4 memory, two for CD8 naive, and one for CD8 memory. Blood TCR repertoires of a handful of healthy adults were deeply sequenced to estimate repertoire size and the extent of clonotype sharing between individuals. Different laboratories and diverse techniques were used to prepare libraries and sequence TCR repertoires, to increase sequencing depth and limit assay-specific biases. Leukapheresis yielded between about 0.94 and 10 billion PBMCs per donor.

In the case of this clone: Its recognized antigen is unknown. No much larger clone exists at a distance of one base, and base qualities are not known.

Overall results and qualifications from the work: Only blood was sampled, and tissue TCR repertoires likely differ from those in blood. When four donors were compared, the shared fraction of clonotypes was about 5.4% for naive CD4, about 4% for naive CD8, 2% to 2.5% for memory CD4, and 0.3% to 0.5% for memory CD8. Based on pairwise subsampling, the degree of clonotype sharing among donors was expected to be affected by sequencing depth. Because the study included only a small number of donors, the genetic and exposure-history diversity represented was limited. Even with the large sequencing depth, rarefaction of the sorted-subset datasets indicated that sequencing was incomplete. Compared with non-shared clonotypes, clonotypes shared by all four sorted-subset donors had higher generation probabilities. Naive subsets generally had larger estimated clonotype richness than memory subsets.

The CDR3 sequence holds 19 residues, the cysteine and phenylalanine included. Solely the CDR3 DNA is kept, with 57 bases framed from the first base. Sequences SGHRS (CDR1) and YFSETQ (CDR2) are obtained from the germline V gene. Trimming accounts for 0 bases at V and 3 bases at J, while the number of junction bases matched to no gene is 10. Using the deep immunoSEQ assay, TCR CDR3 regions were amplified from genomic DNA by multiplex PCR. Extracted genomic DNA from each cell subset was spread evenly across all wells of several immunoSEQ 96-well plates, with each plate serving as a replicate. For sorted subsets, each replicate PCR was loaded with roughly 200 ng genomic DNA, equivalent to 30,000 or so T cell genomes. The purified libraries were quantified using a Qubit 3.0 fluorometer, sized with a Bioanalyzer 2100, and then quantified again using the KAPA Library Quantification kit. Each immunoSEQ 96-well plate was sequenced on its own single-read 150-cycle Illumina NextSeq 550 flow cell. The published analysis was carried out like this. The immunoSEQ output contained only junctional sequences without quality scores, so filtering could not match that applied to full-length reads. Sequences were annotated with PyIR, a Python wrapper for IgBLAST v1.9, and V/J genes and CDR3 were assigned using IMGT germline references. Reads were filtered out if the reads had weak V/J assignments (E-value above 1e-6), no CDR3, stop codons, out-of-frame junctions, or ambiguous translated residues. V3J clonotypes were defined by identical inferred V gene, J gene, and CDR3 amino acid sequence. To compute the percentage overlap between repertoires, the number of shared unique clonotypes was divided by the size of the smaller repertoire. Three approaches were used to assess repertoire richness: RTK rarefaction, the Chao1 estimator, and Recon v2.1 estimates of unobserved clonotypes. OLGA was used to compute generation probabilities for all TCRbeta clonotypes that the gDNA method yielded from four donors. Not all clones reach the TCRdb copy of this immuneACCESS table, which keeps in-frame sequences only. Checked studies attribute under half of the gap to unresolved V genes and leave the rest unexplained. V and J calls and clone size are given by that table; D and trimming were obtained from the DNA. The sample data list some 2.4 million clones, and approximately 94% of these were observed just once. Jointly, the top ten make up about 0.38% of the sample.

The donors were healthy, HIV-negative adults with no recently reported acute infections or vaccinations. Every donor was a Caucasian adult living in Nashville, Tennessee, USA. Magnetic negative selection was used to enrich CD4+ T cells, after which naive cells were positively selected on CD45RA and the negative fraction became the memory subset. Blood was obtained by leukapheresis, after which PBMCs were separated by Ficoll-Histopaque density gradient centrifugation and cryopreserved in liquid nitrogen vapor phase. Analytical flow cytometry was used to check the purity and quantity of each magnetically sorted T cell population. Genomic DNA was isolated from each sorted fraction and quantified by UV absorbance on a Nanodrop 2000c.

The V gene is TRBV5-1 and the J gene is TRBJ2-2; 11 of the junction bases match TRBD2. The sequenced sample consisted of naive CD4+ T cells from PBMCs. This specimen's cell subset or site label, interpreted: CD45RA+ positively selected. This sequence originates from a young man in good health. Some clones in this sample may be carry-over from other donors' samples. The DNA reads TGCGCCAGCAGCTTGGGGGATAAGGGACTAGCGGAATACACCGGGGAGCTGTTTTTT. Protein translation: CASSLGDKGLAEYTGELFF.